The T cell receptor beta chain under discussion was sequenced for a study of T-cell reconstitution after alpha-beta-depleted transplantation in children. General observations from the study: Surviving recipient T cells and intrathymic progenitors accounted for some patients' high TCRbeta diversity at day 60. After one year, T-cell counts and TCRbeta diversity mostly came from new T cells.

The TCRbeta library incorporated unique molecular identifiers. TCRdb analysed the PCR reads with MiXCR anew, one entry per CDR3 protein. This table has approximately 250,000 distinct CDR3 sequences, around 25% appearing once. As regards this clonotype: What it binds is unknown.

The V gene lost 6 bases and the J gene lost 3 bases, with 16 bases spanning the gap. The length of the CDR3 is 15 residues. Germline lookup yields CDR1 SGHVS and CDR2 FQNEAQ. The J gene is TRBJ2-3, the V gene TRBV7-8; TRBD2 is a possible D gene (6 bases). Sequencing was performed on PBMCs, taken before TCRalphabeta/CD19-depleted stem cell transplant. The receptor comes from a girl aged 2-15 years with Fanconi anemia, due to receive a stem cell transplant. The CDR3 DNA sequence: TGTGCCAGCAGGGGGTTAATGGCGGGAACAGATACGCAGTATTTT. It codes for CASRGLMAGTDTQYF.